Listed here are 27 T cell receptor beta chains from one sample, sequenced in a study of T cells in Graves' hyperthyroidism and ophthalmopathy. Using RNA transcripts as the source, TCR beta CDR3 regions were amplified. Primed by the HTBI set, a first-round RT-PCR was run on the TCR CDR3. One entry per CDR3 protein, called by TCRdb with MiXCR from the multiplex PCR reads. In the table there are 300,000 to 450,000 distinct CDR3 sequences, about a sixth of which are singletons. Sequencing was performed on blood. Receptors were obtained from a woman aged 40 to 55 with Graves' ophthalmopathy.

This clonotype was seen repeatedly, ten times or more. For the CDR3, the DNA is TGTGCCAGCAGTAGACAGGGGAATGAGCAGTTCTTC. This encodes CASSRQGNEQFF. The rearrangement links TRBV6-1 to TRBJ2-1; 8 positions agree with TRBD1. Germline V lookup: CDR1 MNHNS, CDR2 SASEGT. CDR3 size: 12 residues. Trimming removed 5 bases from V and 7 bases from J; junction bases left unmatched: 1.

This clonotype was recorded many times. The genes are TRBV28 and TRBJ1-5; TRBD1 aligns across 12 bases. Germline V gives CDR1 MDHEN, CDR2 SYDVKM. The V and J ends lost 7 bases and 8 bases, in that order; junction bases with no gene match: 9. The CDR3 runs 15 residues. The CDR3 is CASTSGTGGEEPQHF. The CDR3 region has the DNA TGTGCCAGCACCTCCGGGACAGGGGGCGAGGAGCCCCAGCATTTT.

The table lists this clonotype with many counts. This chain connects TRBV6-5 to TRBJ2-5; TRBD2 might be the D (5 bases). The CDR3 contains 16 residues. Trimming took off 11 bases at V and 2 bases at J, with 24 bases between the two ends. Per germline, CDR1 MNHEY and CDR2 SVGAGI. The CDR3 DNA is TGTGCCGGTCAAGGACGGCGTCGGGGATCTCAAGAGACCCAGTACTTC. Protein: CAGQGRRRGSQETQYF.

In its sample, this clonotype was seen many times. The rearrangement joins TRBV5-1 to TRBJ2-2; TRBD2 might be the D (5 bases). The CDR3 contains 13 residues. V was trimmed by 5 bases and J by 1 base, leaving 6 bases between them. The germline gives CDR1 SGHRS, CDR2 YFSETQ. The CDR3 here is CASRGRNTGELFF. CDR3 nucleotide sequence: TGCGCCAGCAGAGGGAGGAACACCGGGGAGCTGTTTTTT.

This clonotype has more than one count but fewer than ten. V and J are TRBV28 and TRBJ1-4; D is perhaps TRBD1 (5 bases). Between the trimmed V and J ends, which lost 6 bases and 3 bases, there was a span of 23 bases. This CDR3 is 18 amino acids long. Germline CDR1 MDHEN, CDR2 SYDVKM. The CDR3: CASSPRGVSPAANEKLFF. The DNA for the CDR3 is TGTGCCAGCAGCCCCCGAGGGGTGAGCCCTGCAGCTAATGAAAAACTGTTTTTT.

The sample holds many counts of this clonotype. The chain is built from TRBV9 and TRBJ2-3, with TRBD2 matching 8 bases. This CDR3 comprises 16 residues. Germline CDR1 is SGDLS and CDR2 is YYNGEE. The V gene end was trimmed by 3 bases and the J gene end by 0 bases; junction bases not matched to a gene: 6. CDR3 nucleotides: TGTGCCAGCAGCGGACCTAGCGGGCAAAGCACAGATACGCAGTATTTT. The encoded protein is CASSGPSGQSTDTQYF.

This clonotype has ten or more counts. The chain links TRBV20-1 to TRBJ2-7, with a weak D call TRBD2 (5 bases). The V end lost 1 base, the J end lost 4 bases, and 17 bases lay between the germline ends. The CDR3 loop spans 15 amino acids. Germline assignment: CDR1 DFQATT and CDR2 SNEGSKA (reference sequence). The CDR3 loop is CSARGSQAVAYEQYF. CDR3 in DNA: TGCAGTGCTAGAGGGTCCCAGGCGGTAGCGTACGAGCAGTACTTC.

Ten or more counts support this clonotype. The V gene is TRBV27, the J gene TRBJ2-7; D not certain. Germline values: CDR1 MNHEY, CDR2 SMNVEV (reference sequence). CDR3 length equals 13 residues. V lost 7 bases to trimming and J lost 3 bases, with 13 bases between them. CDR3 coding DNA: TGTGCCAGCACCCCCCGGCCTATCTACGAGCAGTACTTC. Translated: CASTPRPIYEQYF.

This clonotype was seen at least ten times. This chain connects TRBV19 to TRBJ2-7; TRBD2 might be the D (5 bases). The CDR3 is made up of 13 amino acids. Germline CDR1 and CDR2: LNHDA and SQIVND (reference sequence). The ends were cut back, 5 bases at V and 0 bases at J, with 8 bases in the middle. The DNA of the CDR3 is TGTGCCAGTAGTGCGGGCGCCTCCTACGAGCAGTACTTC. Residues: CASSAGASYEQYF.

This chain joins TRBV20-1 and TRBJ2-7; 7 bases agree with TRBD2. The CDR3 is 16 residues long. Germline CDR1 reads DFQATT; CDR2 reads SNEGSKA (reference sequence). Trimming cost V 5 bases and J 0 bases; bases outside gene matches: 13. CDR3 loop: CSAPSTLAAYSYEQYF. The CDR3 DNA reads TGCAGTGCTCCCTCAACCCTAGCGGCCTACTCCTACGAGCAGTACTTC.

This clonotype was seen repeatedly, ten times or more. The chain links TRBV2 to TRBJ2-6; D gene ambiguous. The CDR3 has 15 residues. The ends were cut back, 6 bases at V and 4 bases at J, with 13 bases in the middle. CDR1 and CDR2 (germline): SNHLY, FYNNEI. As DNA, the CDR3 is TGTGCCAGCAGGGAACACCTTCTGGGGGCCAACGTCCTGACTTTC. It encodes CASREHLLGANVLTF. Based on the CDR3 plus reference TRBV2 and TRBJ2-6, the full variable domain is EPEVTQTPSHQVTQMGQEVILRCVPISNHLYFYWYRQILGQKVEFLVSFYNNEISEKSEIFDDQFSVERPDGSNFTLKIRSTKLEDSAMYFCASREHLLGANVLTFGAGSRLTVL.

This clonotype occurred a few times. This chain joins TRBV20-1 and TRBJ1-1; D uncertain. CDR3 size: 14 residues. Germline assignment: CDR1 DFQATT and CDR2 SNEGSKA (reference sequence). Trimming removed 4 bases at V and 3 bases at J, with 15 bases between. The CDR3 sequence: CSATGLRLDTEAFF. For the CDR3, the DNA is TGCAGTGCTACTGGTCTTCGGTTGGACACTGAAGCTTTCTTT.

At least ten counts were recorded for this clonotype. The rearrangement links TRBV5-4 to TRBJ2-7, with 14 bases identical to TRBD2. The CDR3 covers 20 residues. V trimming: 1 base; J trimming: 1 base; junction bases outside the gene matches: 13. Germline lookup yields CDR1 SGHNT and CDR2 YYREEE (reference sequence). As DNA, the CDR3 is TGTGCCAGCAGCTTGCCCGGGACTAGCGGGAGCTCCCCTCTTTCCTACGAGCAGTACTTC. Its protein product is CASSLPGTSGSSPLSYEQYF.

This clonotype appeared many times. This rearrangement joins TRBV12-3 or TRBV12-4 to TRBJ1-1, with 7 bases aligning to TRBD1. Trimming removed 7 bases from V and 4 bases from J; junction bases left unmatched: 6. This CDR3 spans 13 amino acids. The CDR3 is CASTLTGFTEAFF. As DNA, the CDR3 is TGTGCCAGCACCCTGACAGGGTTCACTGAAGCTTTCTTT.

In its sample, this clonotype was seen many times. This clone may be a read error of a much larger clone one base away. The chain carries TRBV11-2 and TRBJ1-2; D is undetermined. The CDR3 covers 14 residues. Germline-derived CDR1 and CDR2 are SGHAT and FQNNGV. This CDR3 reads CASSYDKTVYGCTF. The CDR3 DNA follows: TGTGCCAGCAGCTACGACAAGACCGTCTATGGCTGCACCTTC. Full variable domain (outside the CDR3, taken from reference TRBV11-2 and TRBJ1-2): EAGVAQSPRYKIIEKRQSVAFWCNPISGHATLYWYQQILGQGPKLLIQFQNNGVVDDSQLPKDRFSAERLKGVDSTLKIQPAKLEDSAVYLCASSYDKTVYGCTFGSGTRLTVV.

Many counts were recorded for this clonotype. The chain links TRBV4-1 to TRBJ2-5; D not certain. V gave up 2 bases and J gave up 3 bases, with 7 bases separating them. This CDR3 comprises 13 residues. The germline gives CDR1 MGHRA, CDR2 YSYEKL. CDR3 loop: CASSQTAKETQYF. CDR3 DNA sequence: TGCGCCAGCAGCCAAACGGCAAAAGAGACCCAGTACTTC.

This clonotype came up many times. The J gene is TRBJ2-5, the V gene TRBV12-3 or TRBV12-4; 8 bases fit TRBD2. The CDR3 length is 13 residues. Losses at the gene ends were 2 bases for V and 4 bases for J; bases not matched to a gene: 0. CDR3 sequence reads: CASSLLAGETQYF. DNA for the CDR3: TGTGCCAGCAGTTTACTAGCGGGAGAGACCCAGTACTTC.

At least ten counts were recorded for this clonotype. The CDR3, as DNA: TGCAGTGCTAGAGGGCGGGGCTACACTGAAGCTTTCTTT. Translated, it gives CSARGRGYTEAFF. The chain employs TRBV20-1 and TRBJ1-1; D may be TRBD1 (5 bases). V gave up 1 base and J gave up 3 bases, with 9 bases separating them. This CDR3 has 13 residues. CDR1 and CDR2 (germline): DFQATT, SNEGSKA (reference sequence).

Ten or more counts support this clonotype. The chain couples TRBV14 to TRBJ1-1; 10 nucleotides align to TRBD1. The germline CDR1 and CDR2 sequences are SGHDN and FVKESK. J was trimmed by 9 bases and V by 4 bases; bases with no gene match: 17. This CDR3 is 17 amino acids long. CDR3 region: CASSLLGGTGEYRKAFF. Written as DNA, the CDR3 is TGTGCCAGCAGCCTCCTAGGAGGGACAGGGGAGTATAGAAAAGCTTTCTTT.

This clonotype has at least ten counts. The V call is TRBV30, the J call TRBJ2-3; 7 bases are a match to TRBD2. This CDR3 has 15 amino acids. V gave up 2 bases and J gave up 0 bases; unmatched junction bases: 5. Germline V gene data show CDR1 as GTSNPN and CDR2 as SVGIG (reference sequence). CDR3 bases: TGTGCCTGGAGTTCGTCGGGAGGAAGCACAGATACGCAGTATTTT. This sequence encodes CAWSSSGGSTDTQYF.

Many counts were recorded for this clonotype. The chain links TRBV28 to TRBJ2-4; TRBD1 aligns across 7 bases. Germline V gene lookup returns CDR1 MDHEN and CDR2 SYDVKM. The CDR3 totals 14 residues. V lost 5 bases to trimming and J lost 7 bases; unmatched junction nucleotides: 8. This CDR3 is CASSLRQGGNIQYF. DNA for the CDR3: TGTGCCAGCAGTCTTCGACAGGGTGGGAACATTCAGTACTTC.

As regards this clonotype: This sequence may be a read error, since a much larger clone differs from it by one base. The chain is built from TRBV4-3 and TRBJ2-5; perhaps D is TRBD1 or TRBD2 (6 bases each). The CDR3 has 13 amino acids. The germline CDR1 and CDR2 sequences are LGHNA and YSLEER. The CDR3 is CASSQERGEIQYF. CDR3 in DNA: TGCGCCAGCAGCCAAGAAAGGGGGGAGATCCAGTACTTC.

In this sample, this clonotype turned up many times. This chain uses TRBV27 with TRBJ1-2, with D tentatively TRBD1 (6 bases). This CDR3 has 14 amino acids. In germline, CDR1 is MNHEY, CDR2 SMNVEV (reference sequence). V lost 3 bases to trimming and J lost 7 bases, with 15 bases between them. The CDR3 sequence: CASSLVGAPGGYTF. Written as DNA, the CDR3 is TGTGCCAGCAGTTTGGTGGGGGCTCCGGGTGGCTACACCTTC.

This clonotype was seen ten or more times. The rearrangement links TRBV12-3 or TRBV12-4 to TRBJ1-4; D call uncertain. V was pared by 11 bases and J by 9 bases, with 13 bases between. The CDR3 is made up of 11 amino acids. The CDR3 protein is CACGNGKKLFF. The CDR3 DNA is TGTGCCTGCGGGAATGGGAAAAAACTGTTTTTT.

This clonotype has ten or more counts. The gene calls are TRBV28 and TRBJ2-7, with D perhaps matching TRBD1 (6 bases). The CDR3 has 15 amino acids. V was pared by 2 bases and J by 3 bases, with 14 bases between. Germline values: CDR1 MDHEN, CDR2 SYDVKM. The CDR3 loop is CASSLEGQGLYEQYF. The CDR3 DNA is TGTGCCAGCAGTTTAGAGGGACAAGGCCTCTACGAGCAGTACTTC.

This clonotype was counted ten times or more. The V call is TRBV12-3 or TRBV12-4, the J call TRBJ2-7, with D perhaps TRBD1 or TRBD2 (5 bases each). V was shortened by 5 bases and J by 8 bases, with 25 bases between the two germline ends. The CDR3 totals 16 residues. The CDR3 bases are TGTGCCAGCAGTCTCCGGGACGGATTAGGTTGGGGAAAGCAGTACTTC. Protein sequence: CASSLRDGLGWGKQYF.

This clonotype was seen ten or more times. This chain uses TRBV28 with TRBJ1-2, with D perhaps matching TRBD1 (6 bases). The CDR3 runs 14 residues. CDR1 MDHEN and CDR2 SYDVKM come from the germline V gene. Trimming left V 6 bases short and J 2 bases short, with 13 bases between. The CDR3 loop reads CASRPTQGNYGYTF. DNA for the CDR3: TGTGCCAGCAGGCCCACCCAGGGGAACTATGGCTACACCTTC.